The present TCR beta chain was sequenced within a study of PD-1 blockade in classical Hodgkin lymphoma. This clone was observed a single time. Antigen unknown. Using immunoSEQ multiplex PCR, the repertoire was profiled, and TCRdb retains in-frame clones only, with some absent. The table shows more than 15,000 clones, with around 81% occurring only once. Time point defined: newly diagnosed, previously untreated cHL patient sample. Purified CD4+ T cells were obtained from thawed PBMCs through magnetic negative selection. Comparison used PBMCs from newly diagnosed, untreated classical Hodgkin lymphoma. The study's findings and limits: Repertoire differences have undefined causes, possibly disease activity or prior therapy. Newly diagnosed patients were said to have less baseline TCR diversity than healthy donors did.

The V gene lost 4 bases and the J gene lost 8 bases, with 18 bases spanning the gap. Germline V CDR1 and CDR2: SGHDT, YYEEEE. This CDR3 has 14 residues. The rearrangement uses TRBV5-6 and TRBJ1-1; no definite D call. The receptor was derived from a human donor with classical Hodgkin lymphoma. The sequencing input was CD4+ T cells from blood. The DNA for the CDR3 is TGTGCCAGCAGCCTAGGGCGCGAGGGTCCCGAAGCTTTCTTT. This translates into CASSLGREGPEAFF.